The 8 T cell receptor beta chains in this list originate from one sample, sequenced in a study of PD-L1 blockade in urothelial cancer. TCRdb's copy holds only in-frame clones and misses some; the assay was immunoSEQ multiplex PCR. The sample yields just over 50,000 clones, about 68% seen once. Time point noted: pretreatment peripheral blood. The sequencing here drew on PBMCs, taken around atezolizumab (anti-PD-L1) treatment. Receptors were obtained from a man in his 70s with urothelial cancer.

The rearrangement uses TRBV6-5 and TRBJ2-1; possibly TRBD1 for D (5 bases). Germline V CDR1 and CDR2: MNHEY, SVGAGI. V shed 4 bases and J shed 4 bases, with 14 bases lying between them. The CDR3 spans 15 residues. CDR3 DNA: TGTGCCAGCAGTTCTCCGAGGACAATATACAATGAGCAGTTCTTC. Translating it yields CASSSPRTIYNEQFF.

J is TRBJ1-2 and V is TRBV4-3, with D possibly being TRBD1 (5 bases). V was clipped by 3 bases and J by 4 bases, with 12 bases between them. Per the germline V gene, CDR1 is LGHNA and CDR2 is YSLEER. The CDR3 has 14 amino acids. DNA of the CDR3: TGCGCCAGCAGCCAGGGGCCGGGGGGCTATGGCTACACCTTC. Residues: CASSQGPGGYGYTF.

The J gene is TRBJ2-3, the V gene TRBV28, with 11 nucleotides matching TRBD2. With V trimmed by 2 bases and J by 2 bases, 3 bases remained unmatched. CDR3 length: 16 amino acids. Germline CDR1 MDHEN, CDR2 SYDVKM. Here the CDR3 reads CASSLLAGGITDTQYF. CDR3 in DNA: TGTGCCAGCAGTTTACTAGCGGGGGGTATCACAGATACGCAGTATTTT.

In this sample, this clone turned up once. The chain carries TRBV5-4 and TRBJ2-2; TRBD1 aligns across 8 bases. CDR3 length equals 14 residues. CDR1 SGHNT and CDR2 YYREEE come from the germline V gene (reference sequence). The trim removed 4 bases at V and 7 bases at J, leaving 6 bases unmatched. CDR3 bases: TGTGCCAGCAGCGCGGACAGGGCTGTCGGGGAGCTGTTTTTT. It codes for CASSADRAVGELFF. Variable domain in full (rest from reference TRBV5-4 and TRBJ2-2): ETGVTQSPTHLIKTRGQQVTLRCSSQSGHNTVSWYQQALGQGPQFIFQYYREEENGRGNFPPRFSGLQFPNYSSELNVNALELDDSALYLCASSADRAVGELFFGEGSRLTVL.

The CDR3 region is CASTSRGGQGVLYGYTF. In DNA, the CDR3 is TGTGCCAGCACCTCGAGGGGTGGGCAGGGGGTTCTCTATGGCTACACCTTC. The genes are TRBV7-2 and TRBJ1-2, with 7 bases aligning to TRBD1. V shed 7 bases, J shed 4 bases, and the junction held 18 bases outside the gene matches. CDR3 length equals 17 residues. In germline, CDR1 is SGHTA, CDR2 FQGNSA.

The V call is TRBV5-1, the J call TRBJ1-4; weak D call: TRBD1 (5 bases). Trimming took 4 bases from V and 7 from J, leaving 17 bases between them. The length of the CDR3 is 15 residues. In germline, CDR1 is SGHRS, CDR2 YFSETQ. The CDR3 nucleotides read TGCGCCAGCAGCCCATGGGGGGGAGCGGGTGAAAAACTGTTTTTT. Protein: CASSPWGGAGEKLFF.

The gene calls are TRBV12-5 and TRBJ1-6; 9 bases agree with TRBD1. Germline CDR1 is LGHNT and CDR2 is FRNRAP. V lost 6 bases to trimming and J lost 10 bases; unmatched junction nucleotides: 13. This CDR3 is built from 16 residues. CDR3 sequence: CASGSVTGGSLSPLHF. Written as DNA, the CDR3 is TGTGCTAGTGGCTCCGTAACAGGGGGCTCCCTGTCACCCCTCCACTTT.

This clone showed up just a few times. This chain joins TRBV4-3 and TRBJ2-1; 7 bases agree with TRBD2. The CDR3 totals 14 residues. In germline, CDR1 is LGHNA, CDR2 YSLEER. Trimming removed 4 bases from V and 5 bases from J; junction bases left unmatched: 5. The CDR3: CASSRGTTDNEQFF. The CDR3 DNA is TGCGCCAGCAGCCGAGGGACTACCGACAATGAGCAGTTCTTC.